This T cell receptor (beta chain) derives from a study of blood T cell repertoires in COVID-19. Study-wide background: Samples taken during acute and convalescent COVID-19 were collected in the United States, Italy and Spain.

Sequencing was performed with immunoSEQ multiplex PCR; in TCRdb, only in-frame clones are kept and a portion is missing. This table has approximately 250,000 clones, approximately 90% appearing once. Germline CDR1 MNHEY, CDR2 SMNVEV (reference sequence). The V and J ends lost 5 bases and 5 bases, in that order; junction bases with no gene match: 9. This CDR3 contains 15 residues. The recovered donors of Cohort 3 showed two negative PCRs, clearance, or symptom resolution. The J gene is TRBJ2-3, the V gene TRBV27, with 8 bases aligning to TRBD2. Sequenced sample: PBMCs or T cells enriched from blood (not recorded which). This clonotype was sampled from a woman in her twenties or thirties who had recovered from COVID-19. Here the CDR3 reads CASSDGGAGGDTQYF. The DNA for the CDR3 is TGTGCCAGCAGTGACGGAGGCGCGGGAGGAGATACGCAGTATTTT.